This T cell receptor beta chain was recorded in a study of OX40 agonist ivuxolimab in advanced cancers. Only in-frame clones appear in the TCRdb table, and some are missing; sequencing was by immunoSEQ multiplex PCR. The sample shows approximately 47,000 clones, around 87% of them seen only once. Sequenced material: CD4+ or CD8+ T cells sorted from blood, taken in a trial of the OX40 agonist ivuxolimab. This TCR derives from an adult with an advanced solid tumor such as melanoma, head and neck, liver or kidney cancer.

The CDR3 here is CASRGGGSTEAFF. As DNA, the CDR3 is TGTGCCAGCAGGGGAGGGGGTAGCACTGAAGCTTTCTTT. The chain combines TRBV2 with TRBJ1-1; tentatively, D is TRBD1 (6 bases). CDR1 and CDR2 from the germline V gene are SNHLY and FYNNEI. This CDR3 comprises 13 residues. Trimming shortened V by 6 bases and J by 4 bases, and 12 bases separated the two germline ends.